This record covers a single T cell receptor beta chain. Sequencing was performed with immunoSEQ multiplex PCR; in TCRdb, only in-frame clones are kept and a portion is missing. The sample contains 30,000 to 45,000 clones, around 77% of which appear only once. This CDR3 region has 13 residues. CDR1 is LNHDA and CDR2 is SQIVND in the germline V gene (reference sequence). Trimming stripped 10 bases from V and 1 base from J, with 10 bases between. This specimen belongs to a study of OX40 agonist ivuxolimab in advanced cancers. This TCR derives from an adult with an advanced solid tumor such as melanoma, head and neck, liver or kidney cancer. Sequenced here: CD4+ or CD8+ T cells sorted from blood, sampled in a trial of the OX40 agonist ivuxolimab. The gene calls are TRBV19 and TRBJ2-2; no clear D. CDR3 residues: CATEGENTGELFF. CDR3 in DNA: TGTGCCACCGAAGGAGAGAACACCGGGGAGCTGTTTTTT.